The T cell receptor (beta chain) described here comes from a study of shared clonotypes between healthy human individuals. It was about 210 ng DNA, 28,000 or so T cell genomes, that sorted-subset replicate PCRs used. In the authors' workflow: From ImmunoSEQ came sequences covering only the junction and carrying no quality scores, so filtering differed. The method was immunoSEQ multiplex PCR; TCRdb's version includes in-frame clones alone and lacks a portion of them. The D gene and trimming were derived from the DNA, and the V and J assignments and clone size from that table. Counted here are roughly 640,000 clones, about 97% occurring once; the ten biggest clones make up around 0.058%. Germline V gene data show CDR1 as MDHEN and CDR2 as SYDVKM. CDR3 length: 13 amino acids. V lost 5 bases, J lost 4 bases, and 4 bases stayed unmatched.

The specimen sequenced was naive CD4+ T cells sorted from blood. Noted subset: CD45RA+ positively selected. The receptor's source is a woman in her 30s in good health. The J gene is TRBJ1-2, the V gene TRBV28, with 7 bases lining up with TRBD1. The CDR3 nucleotides read TGTGCCAGCAGTACCGGGACAGCCTATGGCTACACCTTC. It translates to CASSTGTAYGYTF.